This T cell receptor (beta chain) derives from a study of blood T cell repertoires in COVID-19. Study background: The samples span acute and convalescent COVID-19 from the United States, Italy and Spain. PBMCs, B-cell-depleted T cells, or T cells were the source of the cDNA or gDNA that made up the material.

Under the authors' procedure: Estimation of nucleated cell counts was performed using reference gene primer amplification. Some clones are missing from TCRdb's copy, which holds only in-frame ones; the method was immunoSEQ multiplex PCR. The V and J calls and the clone size are those of that table, but D and trimming were determined from the DNA. The table shows 21,000 or so clones, with about nine tenths occurring only once. V was cut by 4 bases and J by 6 bases, with 11 bases left in between. The V gene's germline CDR1 is SGDLS and CDR2 YYNGEE. The CDR3 has 13 amino acids. This clone was observed a single time.

The sequenced sample was peripheral blood. V usage is TRBV9 and J usage is TRBJ2-1, with TRBD2 as a possible D gene (5 bases). This sequence originates from a man aged 45-65 years with active COVID-19. The CDR3 DNA reads as TGTGCCAGCAGCCCTGTTGGAGGCAATGAGCAGTTCTTC. Encoded protein: CASSPVGGNEQFF.